In this sample, the clone carrying this T cell receptor beta chain turned up once. Its antigen is unidentified. One end of the junction does not line up with germline, which may come from a read error. This sample is drawn from a study of T cells in Graves' hyperthyroidism and ophthalmopathy. Study context: At initial diagnosis, before any treatment had begun, peripheral blood was obtained. Study-wide results and caveats: Among thyroid clonotypes expanded above 0.001, most also appeared in blood. The model foresaw ophthalmopathy a median about 6.5 months prior to onset.

The blood sample dates from first hyperthyroidism diagnosis, preceding any ophthalmopathy symptoms. Amplification targeted TCR beta CDR3 regions from RNA transcripts. The HTBI set primed first-round TCR CDR3 RT-PCR. TCRdb fed the multiplex PCR reads into MiXCR, producing one record per CDR3 protein. The sample lists some 600,000 distinct CDR3 sequences, approximately 15% occurring once. Germline values: CDR1 SGHKS, CDR2 YYEKEE (reference sequence). The CDR3 totals 16 residues. The chain recombines TRBV5-5 with TRBJ2-5, with D tentatively TRBD1 or TRBD2 (5 bases each). Specimen: blood. This TCR was sampled from a woman in her 30s with Graves' hyperthyroidism that later progressed to Graves' ophthalmopathy. DNA for the CDR3: TGTGCCAGCAGCTTGGGTCCCCGAGGGGACCAAGAGACCCACTACTTC. Its protein is CASSLGPRGDQETHYF.